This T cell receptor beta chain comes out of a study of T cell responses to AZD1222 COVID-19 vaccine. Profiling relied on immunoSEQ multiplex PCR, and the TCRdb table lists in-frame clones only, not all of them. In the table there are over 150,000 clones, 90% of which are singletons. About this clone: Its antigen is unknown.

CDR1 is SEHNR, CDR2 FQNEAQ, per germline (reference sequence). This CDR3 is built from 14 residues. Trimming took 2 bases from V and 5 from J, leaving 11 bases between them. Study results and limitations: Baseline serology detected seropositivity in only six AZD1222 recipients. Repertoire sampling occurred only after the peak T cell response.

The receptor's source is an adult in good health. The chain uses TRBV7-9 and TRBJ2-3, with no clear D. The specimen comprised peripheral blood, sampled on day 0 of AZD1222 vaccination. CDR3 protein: CASSLQTYGDTQYF. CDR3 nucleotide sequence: TGTGCCAGCAGCTTACAGACCTACGGAGATACGCAGTATTTT.